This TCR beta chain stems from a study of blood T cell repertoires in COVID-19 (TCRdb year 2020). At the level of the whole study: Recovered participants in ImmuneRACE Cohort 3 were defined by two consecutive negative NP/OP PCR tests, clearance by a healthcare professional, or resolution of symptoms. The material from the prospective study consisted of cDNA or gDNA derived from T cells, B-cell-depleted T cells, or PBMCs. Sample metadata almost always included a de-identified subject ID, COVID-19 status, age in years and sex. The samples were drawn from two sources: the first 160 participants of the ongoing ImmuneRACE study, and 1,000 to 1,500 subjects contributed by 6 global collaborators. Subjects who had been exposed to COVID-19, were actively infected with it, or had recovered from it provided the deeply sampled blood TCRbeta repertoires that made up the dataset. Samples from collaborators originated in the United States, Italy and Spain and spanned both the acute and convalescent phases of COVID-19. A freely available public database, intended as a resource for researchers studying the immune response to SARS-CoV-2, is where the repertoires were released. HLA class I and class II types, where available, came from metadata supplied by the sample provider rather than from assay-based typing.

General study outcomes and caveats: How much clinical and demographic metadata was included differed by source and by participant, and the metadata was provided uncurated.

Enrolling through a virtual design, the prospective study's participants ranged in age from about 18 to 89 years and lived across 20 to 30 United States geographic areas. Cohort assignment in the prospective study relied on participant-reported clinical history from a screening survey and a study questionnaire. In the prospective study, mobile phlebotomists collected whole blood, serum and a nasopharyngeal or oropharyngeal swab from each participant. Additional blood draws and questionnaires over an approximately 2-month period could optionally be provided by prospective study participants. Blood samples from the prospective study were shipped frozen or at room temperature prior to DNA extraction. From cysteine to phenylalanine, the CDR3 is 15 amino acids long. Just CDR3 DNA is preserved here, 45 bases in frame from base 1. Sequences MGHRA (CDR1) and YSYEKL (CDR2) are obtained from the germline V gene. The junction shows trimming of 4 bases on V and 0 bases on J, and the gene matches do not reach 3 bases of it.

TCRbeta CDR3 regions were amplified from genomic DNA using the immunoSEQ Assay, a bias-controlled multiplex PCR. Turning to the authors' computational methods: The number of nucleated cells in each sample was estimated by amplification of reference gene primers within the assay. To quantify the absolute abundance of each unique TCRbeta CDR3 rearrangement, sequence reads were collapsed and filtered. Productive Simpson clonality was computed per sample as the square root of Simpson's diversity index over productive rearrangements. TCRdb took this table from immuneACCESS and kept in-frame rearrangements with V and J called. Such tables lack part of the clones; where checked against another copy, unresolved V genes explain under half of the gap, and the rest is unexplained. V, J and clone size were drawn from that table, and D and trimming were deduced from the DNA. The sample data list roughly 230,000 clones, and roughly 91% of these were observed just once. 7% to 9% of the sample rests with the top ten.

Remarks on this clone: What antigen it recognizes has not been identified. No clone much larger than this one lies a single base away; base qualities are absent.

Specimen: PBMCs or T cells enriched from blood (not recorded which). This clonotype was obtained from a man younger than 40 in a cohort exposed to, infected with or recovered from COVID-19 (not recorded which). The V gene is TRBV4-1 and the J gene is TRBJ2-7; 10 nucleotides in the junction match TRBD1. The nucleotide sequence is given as TGCGCCAGCAGCCCGGGACAGGGGTTCTCCTACGAGCAGTACTTC. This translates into CASSPGQGFSYEQYF.